A selection of T cell receptor beta chains follows, all from one sample in a study of blood T cells in healthy people across ages. TCRdb independently ran MiXCR on the 5' RACE reads; one entry per CDR3 protein. This sample carries around 990,000 distinct CDR3 sequences, about 23% of them seen once, and the ten largest clones take around 0.75%. The sample was also reused in another study, on T cells of mothers and their children.

Specimen: blood. The receptor source for this set is a girl aged 2-9 years in good health. CDR3s include the opening cysteine and the closing phenylalanine or tryptophan. The order of the fields is D gene, clone size, V gene, J gene, CDR3 DNA, CDR3 protein. D genes are given only for firm matches. Expanded clones get a size class; other rows say once, few or many, or leave the size out.

-	few	TRBV6-5	TRBJ2-1	TGTGCCAGCCTCGGCGGGATATACAATGAGCAGTTCTTC	CASLGGIYNEQFF
TRBD1	-	TRBV6-6	TRBJ1-1	TGTGCCAGCAGTTACTCAGGACAGGGGGCGGACACTGAAGCTTTCTTT	CASSYSGQGADTEAFF
-	few	TRBV19	TRBJ1-5	TGTGCCAGTCGTTCCGGGACTAGGAATCAGCCCCAGCATTTT	CASRSGTRNQPQHF
-	few	TRBV21-1	TRBJ1-1	TGTGCCAGCAGCAAAGTCCCAGGGGGCCCCTTTTCTGTATCGGCTGAAGCTTTCTTT	CASSKVPGGPFSVSAEAFF
TRBD2	-	TRBV10-3	TRBJ2-1	TGTGCCATCAGTGTAAGCGGCGGGGGGGCTAATGAGCAGTTCTTC	CAISVSGGGANEQFF
TRBD2	-	TRBV29-1	TRBJ2-1	TGCAGCGTCAAATCTAGCGGTTACAATGAGCAGTTCTTC	CSVKSSGYNEQFF
TRBD1	-	TRBV6-5	TRBJ2-3	TGTGCCAGCAGTTTCACAGGGGGCGCCCCGACAGATACGCAGTATTTT	CASSFTGGAPTDTQYF
-	-	TRBV4-1	TRBJ2-5	TGCGCCAGCAGCCAAGAGGATCGTGGGACCCAGTACTTC	CASSQEDRGTQYF
-	-	TRBV10-3	TRBJ2-1	TGTGCCATCAGTGAGTCAGTGCACGATGAGCAGTTCTTC	CAISESVHDEQFF
TRBD2	few	TRBV7-2	TRBJ2-3	TGTGCCAGCAGCGCGGGCGGGGGGCGTGATACGCAGTATTTT	CASSAGGGRDTQYF
TRBD2	-	TRBV12-3/TRBV12-4	TRBJ2-1	TGTGCCAGCAGTTCCTCTAGCGGTAGTAATGAGCAGTTCTTC	CASSSSSGSNEQFF
-	few	TRBV20-1	TRBJ2-1	TGCAGTGCTAGAGCGGGCCCAGGGGCGCTCAGCAGGACACTTATCCCCTACAATGAGCAGTTCTTC	CSARAGPGALSRTLIPYNEQFF
-	-	TRBV27	TRBJ2-7	TGTGCCAGCAGTTTTCAACGGGGGCCGTTACCTTCCTACGAGCAGTACTTC	CASSFQRGPLPSYEQYF
-	few	TRBV27	TRBJ1-4	TGTGCCAGCAGTTTTGGGGAATTTGAAAAACTGTTTTTT	CASSFGEFEKLFF
-	many	TRBV4-2	TRBJ2-3	TGTGCCAGCAGCCAAGCCCCAGATACGCAGTATTTT	CASSQAPDTQYF
TRBD2	-	TRBV6-4	TRBJ2-3	TGTGCCAGCAGAGCCGGGACTAGCGGTACAGATACGCAGTATTTT	CASRAGTSGTDTQYF
TRBD1	-	TRBV4-1	TRBJ2-3	TGCGCCAGCAGCCACGGACAGGGACCAGATACGCAGTATTTT	CASSHGQGPDTQYF
TRBD1	-	TRBV27	TRBJ1-2	TGTGCCAGCAGTTTTTCAGGGGGTCATGGCTACACCTTC	CASSFSGGHGYTF
TRBD1	few	TRBV27	TRBJ1-4	TGTGCCAGTCGAGACAGGGGGTATGAAAAACTGTTTTTT	CASRDRGYEKLFF
-	-	TRBV29-1	TRBJ1-1	TGCAGCGTTTATGGCAACACTGAAGCTTTCTTT	CSVYGNTEAFF
TRBD1	-	TRBV29-1	TRBJ2-1	TGCAGTGTACTAAACCCGGGACAGGGCTCCTACAATGAGCAGTTCTTC	CSVLNPGQGSYNEQFF
-	-	TRBV24-1	TRBJ2-5	TGTGCCACCAGTGAGGCAGGGGATTTGAGGACCCAGTACTTC	CATSEAGDLRTQYF
TRBD2	-	TRBV20-1	TRBJ2-5	TGCAGTGCGCCAAGAGGCCCCGCGGGGGGTGTGACCCAGTACTTC	CSAPRGPAGGVTQYF
TRBD1	-	TRBV27	TRBJ1-2	TGTGCCAGCAGTTTAATGGCAGGGGGAAGGTTCGATGGCTACACCTTC	CASSLMAGGRFDGYTF
TRBD2	-	TRBV20-1	TRBJ2-5	TGCAGTGCTAGTTCCTGGACTAGCGGGATGGACTTC	CSASSWTSGMDF
-	few	TRBV18	TRBJ2-5	TGTGCCAGCTCACCACCTTTACCCCAAGAGACCCAGTACTTC	CASSPPLPQETQYF
-	-	TRBV5-1	TRBJ2-7	TGCGCCAGCAGCTCCTTCCGACAGGCCGTGAACGAGCAGTACTTC	CASSSFRQAVNEQYF
-	few	TRBV29-1	TRBJ2-7	TGCAGCGTGTATGCGGGTTTCGCGCACGAGCAGTACTTC	CSVYAGFAHEQYF
TRBD2	-	TRBV7-2	TRBJ2-1	TGTGCCAGCAGCTTACGTAGCGGGGTCATCTACAATGAGCAGTTCTTC	CASSLRSGVIYNEQFF
-	few	TRBV20-1	TRBJ2-5	TGCAGTGCTAGACGAGTTCGGGAGACCCAGTACTTC	CSARRVRETQYF
TRBD2	many	TRBV6-1	TRBJ2-5	TGTGCCAGCAGCGGACTAGCGGGAGCGCAAGAGACCCAGTACTTC	CASSGLAGAQETQYF
-	few	TRBV3-1	TRBJ2-5	TGTGCCGGCAGCCAAGATGGGTCGGGACATCAAGAGACCCAGTACTTC	CAGSQDGSGHQETQYF
-	few	TRBV20-1	TRBJ2-7	TGCAGTGCTAGCGAGGGACTTACCTACGAGCAGTACTTC	CSASEGLTYEQYF
-	few	TRBV6-5	TRBJ1-1	TGTGCCAGCAGTTATGGGATTTCGGGGGACACTGAAGCTTTCTTT	CASSYGISGDTEAFF
-	-	TRBV10-1	TRBJ2-4	TGCGCCAGCAGTGTGAACAGGAGAAACATTCAGTACTTC	CASSVNRRNIQYF
-	-	TRBV12-3/TRBV12-4	TRBJ2-3	TGTGCCAGCAGCCCCGACTTACCGACGGATACGCAGTATTTT	CASSPDLPTDTQYF
TRBD2	-	TRBV12-5	TRBJ2-1	TGTGCTAGTGGTTTGGTACTAGCGGGCCACAATGAGCAGTTCTTC	CASGLVLAGHNEQFF
-	once	TRBV20-1	TRBJ2-3	TGCAGTGCTAGTTCCAGCCGGGCCACAGATACGCAGTATTTT	CSASSSRATDTQYF
-	-	TRBV28	TRBJ2-7	TGTGCCAGCAGTTCCTGGGACGGACCCTACGAGCAGTACTTC	CASSSWDGPYEQYF
-	-	TRBV3-1	TRBJ1-1	TGTGCCAGCAGCCAAAGGGGGTCGAACACTGAAGCTTTCTTT	CASSQRGSNTEAFF
TRBD1	-	TRBV18	TRBJ1-5	TGTGCCAGCTCACCGCGGACAGGGTTTCAGCCCCAGCATTTT	CASSPRTGFQPQHF
TRBD1	few	TRBV9	TRBJ2-1	TGTGCCAGCAAGCCCCGGGACAGTAATGAGCAGTTCTTC	CASKPRDSNEQFF
-	few	TRBV29-1	TRBJ2-1	TGCAGCGTTGAAAGTCCCTCAGCGGTGGGGTTGGAGCAGTTCTTC	CSVESPSAVGLEQFF
-	few	TRBV4-1	TRBJ2-7	TGCGCCAGCAGCCCTACCATGCAGAGCTCCTACGAGCAGTACTTC	CASSPTMQSSYEQYF
TRBD1	-	TRBV3-1	TRBJ2-3	TGTGCCAGCAGCCAAGAGACCGGGACAGGGTTTGCTGAAACGCAGTATTTT	CASSQETGTGFAETQYF
-	-	TRBV7-2	TRBJ2-1	TGTGCCAGCAGCATGCCCCAGAGGATTAGCTCCTACAATGAGCAGTTCTTC	CASSMPQRISSYNEQFF
-	-	TRBV20-1	TRBJ1-2	TGCAGTGCTAGAGATCAACGGCGGGTCTATGGCTACACCTTC	CSARDQRRVYGYTF
TRBD1	-	TRBV12-3/TRBV12-4	TRBJ2-1	TGTGCCAGCAGTTTAAGGGGGCCCAAGCCCAATGAGCAGTTCTTC	CASSLRGPKPNEQFF
-	-	TRBV2	TRBJ1-1	TGTGCCAGCAGTGAATCCCATAACAGGGTGGGGTCTTTCTTT	CASSESHNRVGSFF
TRBD2	-	TRBV4-1	TRBJ2-1	TGCGCCAGCAGCCAAGAGGCAGGACTAGGGGACAATGAGCAGTTCTTC	CASSQEAGLGDNEQFF
-	few	TRBV28	TRBJ2-1	TGTGCCAGCAGTCCTAACCCGGTGGACATTTGGGGCTACAATGAGCAGTTCTTC	CASSPNPVDIWGYNEQFF
TRBD1	-	TRBV20-1	TRBJ1-1	TGCAGTGCCAGACAGGGAGGAGCTGAAGCTTTCTTT	CSARQGGAEAFF